One sample yielded the 27 T cell receptor beta chains listed below, sequenced in a study of T cell responses to AZD1222 COVID-19 vaccine. Assay used: immunoSEQ multiplex PCR; TCRdb lists only in-frame clones, some missing. The table records 150,000 to 200,000 clones, around 90% of them present only once. This sample comprised peripheral blood, obtained 28 days after the second AZD1222 dose. The receptors were sampled from an adult who received the AZD1222 COVID-19 vaccine.

This clone has just one count. The rearrangement links TRBV7-8 to TRBJ2-7; TRBD2 matches 8 bases. The trim removed 5 bases at V and 4 bases at J, leaving 34 bases unmatched. From germline, CDR1 is SGHVS and CDR2 FQNEAQ. CDR3 size: 23 residues. For the CDR3, the DNA is TGTGCCAGCAGCCGACAGGCCGCAGATCGGGGTAGGAAGCTTACTAGCGGAGAATACGAGCAGTACTTC. It yields the protein CASSRQAADRGRKLTSGEYEQYF.

The CDR3 here is CASSSMYQPQHF. CDR3 nucleotides: TGCGCCAGCAGCTCGATGTATCAGCCCCAGCATTTT. The rearrangement uses TRBV5-1 and TRBJ1-5, with no clear D. V was clipped by 3 bases and J by 5 bases, with 6 bases between them. The CDR3 extends over 12 amino acids. Germline CDR1 is SGHRS and CDR2 is YFSETQ.

The CDR3 DNA sequence: TGTGCAAGTCGCCGGGACAGCTCTAATGAAAAACTGTTTTTT. This encodes CASRRDSSNEKLFF. The V gene is TRBV12-2, the J gene TRBJ1-4; TRBD1 is the table's D call, not checked against the DNA. TRBV12-2 is reported as a pseudogene. The CDR3 length is 14 residues.

This chain joins TRBV5-1 and TRBJ1-4; D remains ambiguous. In germline, CDR1 is SGHRS, CDR2 YFSETQ. This CDR3 has 13 residues. V gave up 4 bases and J gave up 12 bases, with 16 bases separating them. This CDR3 is CASSNGWGGELFF. CDR3 DNA: TGCGCCAGCAGCAATGGATGGGGTGGGGAACTGTTTTTT. Complete variable domain (other parts from reference TRBV5-1 and TRBJ1-4): KAGVTQTPRYLIKTRGQQVTLSCSPISGHRSVSWYQQTPGQGLQFLFEYFSETQRNKGNFPGRFSGRQFSNSRSEMNVSTLELGDSALYLCASSNGWGGELFFGSGTQLSVL.

This chain uses TRBV15 with TRBJ1-2; D ambiguous. Trimming pared 0 bases from V and 4 bases from J, leaving 9 bases between. Germline CDR1 and CDR2: LNHNV and YYDKDF (reference sequence). This CDR3 has 14 amino acids. The CDR3 sequence: CATSRDVGPYGYTF. In DNA form, the CDR3 reads TGTGCCACCAGCAGAGATGTAGGACCCTATGGCTACACCTTC.

This rearrangement joins TRBV7-2 to TRBJ2-2; D not certain. The CDR3 covers 16 residues. Trimming removed 1 base at V and 1 base at J, with 10 bases between. CDR1 and CDR2 (germline): SGHTA, FQGNSA. The CDR3 sequence is CASSLDFPLNTGELFF. CDR3 in DNA: TGTGCCAGCAGCTTAGATTTTCCGCTGAACACCGGGGAGCTGTTTTTT.

The rearrangement uses TRBV12-3 or TRBV12-4 and TRBJ1-3; no clear D. Trimming pared 7 bases from V and 4 bases from J, leaving 8 bases between. CDR3 size: 12 residues. The CDR3 sequence: CASTLAGNTIYF. CDR3 in DNA: TGTGCCAGCACACTGGCAGGAAACACCATATATTTT.

This chain connects TRBV7-5 to TRBJ1-2. TRBV7-5 is a documented pseudogene. The CDR3 has 13 residues. The CDR3: CARVLREVYGYTF. In nucleotides, the CDR3 is TGTGCCAGAGTACTACGGGAAGTCTATGGCTACACCTTC.

V and J are TRBV19 and TRBJ1-6; D not certain. This CDR3 has 15 residues. The germline gives CDR1 LNHDA, CDR2 SQIVND (reference sequence). V lost 3 bases to trimming and J lost 5 bases, with 11 bases between them. This CDR3 is CASSISGMNNSPLHF. The CDR3 region has the DNA TGTGCCAGTAGTATCTCGGGGATGAATAATTCACCCCTCCACTTT.

The rearrangement links TRBV19 to TRBJ1-6; no firm D call. This CDR3 is 19 amino acids long. Deletions cut 5 bases from V and 5 bases from J, with 25 bases between. Germline CDR1 LNHDA, CDR2 SQIVND (reference sequence). Here the CDR3 reads CASSSLFARGRWDNSPLHF. Here the CDR3 DNA reads TGTGCCAGTAGTTCCCTATTTGCGAGAGGGAGGTGGGATAATTCACCCCTCCACTTT.

The CDR3 DNA follows: TGTGCCAGCAGTACCGGGACAGGGGTCCGGGGCTACACCTTC. Encoded protein: CASSTGTGVRGYTF. This chain links TRBV6-5 with TRBJ1-2; 10 nucleotides agree with TRBD1. V trimming: 5 bases; J trimming: 8 bases; junction bases outside the gene matches: 8. The CDR3 has 14 amino acids. Germline V lookup: CDR1 MNHEY, CDR2 SVGAGI.

The V gene is TRBV19, the J gene TRBJ1-2, with D possibly being TRBD1 (5 bases). Germline lookup yields CDR1 LNHDA and CDR2 SQIVND (reference sequence). V shed 4 bases and J shed 8 bases, with 26 bases lying between them. CDR3 size: 17 residues. The CDR3, as DNA: TGTGCCAGTAGTACCGGAGGGACCCTAGATTATGTATCGGGCTACACCTTC. It specifies CASSTGGTLDYVSGYTF.

About this clone: The CDR3 ends on some other residue instead of the conserved phenylalanine or tryptophan, so this is likely a read error. The genes are TRBV15 and TRBJ1-1; D might be TRBD1 (5 bases). The CDR3 consists of 15 residues. V lost 0 bases, J lost 4 bases, and 12 bases lay in between. The germline V gene encodes CDR1 LNHNV and CDR2 YYDKDF (reference sequence). The CDR3 coding sequence is TGTGCCACCAGCAGAGATAGGGGAGGCATCACTGAAGCTTTCCTT. It encodes CATSRDRGGITEAFL.

The chain recombines TRBV2 with TRBJ1-1; D gene ambiguous. V lost 6 bases and J 1 base, leaving 15 bases between the germline ends. The CDR3 spans 15 residues. The germline V gene encodes CDR1 SNHLY and CDR2 FYNNEI. The CDR3 DNA follows: TGTGCCAGCAGCCACCGGACGTCGGGGAACACTGAAGCTTTCTTT. Protein sequence: CASSHRTSGNTEAFF.

The CDR3 DNA is TGTGCCATCAGTGGGCAAGTAAACACTGAAGCTTTCTTT. Protein product: CAISGQVNTEAFF. The chain couples TRBV10-3 to TRBJ1-1; D remains unclear. Deletions cut 4 bases from V and 2 bases from J, with 8 bases between. Looked up from germline, CDR1 is ENHRY and CDR2 is SYGVKD. This CDR3 contains 13 residues.

V and J are TRBV12-3 or TRBV12-4 and TRBJ1-2; D remains unclear. Trimming removed 3 bases at V and 8 bases at J, with 10 bases between. This CDR3 contains 12 residues. The CDR3 DNA sequence: TGTGCCAGCAGTTTCGACCGGGAGGGCTACACCTTC. Encoded protein: CASSFDREGYTF.

V and J are TRBV6-2 or TRBV6-3 and TRBJ2-2; D is perhaps TRBD1 (5 bases). The germline V gene has CDR1 MNHEY and CDR2 SVGEGT. The CDR3 is 14 residues long. The V end lost 2 bases, the J end lost 5 bases, and 9 bases lay between the germline ends. The CDR3 is CASSYETETGELFF. CDR3 sequence (DNA): TGTGCCAGCAGTTACGAGACAGAGACCGGGGAGCTGTTTTTT.

V is TRBV11-3 and J is TRBJ2-2; no firm D call. There are 13 residues in the CDR3. Between the trimmed V and J ends, which lost 1 base and 3 bases, there was a span of 3 bases. The germline V gene encodes CDR1 SGHNT and CDR2 YENEEA. The CDR3 spells CASSLAYTGELFF. The CDR3 nucleotides are TGTGCCAGCAGCTTAGCGTACACCGGGGAGCTGTTTTTT.

J is TRBJ1-1 and V is TRBV12-3 or TRBV12-4; D gene ambiguous. Trimming left V 1 base short and J 1 base short, with 4 bases between. This CDR3 is built from 13 residues. CDR3 bases: TGTGCCAGCAGTTTAGAACAGAACACTGAAGCTTTCTTT. This translates into CASSLEQNTEAFF.

The chain carries TRBV4-1 and TRBJ2-4, with TRBD1 matching 8 bases. V was clipped by 0 bases and J by 5 bases; unmatched bases: 9. The germline V gene has CDR1 MGHRA and CDR2 YSYEKL. This CDR3 spans 17 amino acids. The CDR3 DNA follows: TGCGCCAGCAGCCAAGATGTCTCTTCAGGGGGCCAAAACATTCAGTACTTC. This gives the protein CASSQDVSSGGQNIQYF.

This chain links TRBV5-1 with TRBJ2-7, with D possibly matching TRBD1 (6 bases). V lost 5 bases and J 2 bases, leaving 20 bases between the germline ends. In germline, CDR1 is SGHRS, CDR2 YFSETQ. This CDR3 has 16 residues. In nucleotides, the CDR3 is TGCGCCAGCAGATCCGGGCTCGGGGACACCACCTACGAGCAGTACTTC. Translated: CASRSGLGDTTYEQYF.

This chain uses TRBV6-5 with TRBJ1-2; D unclear. CDR3 length: 13 amino acids. The V end was cut by 6 bases, the J end by 8 bases, with 16 bases between. CDR1 MNHEY and CDR2 SVGAGI come from the germline V gene. CDR3 amino acids: CASSKTAGSGYTF. The CDR3 DNA follows: TGTGCCAGCAGCAAAACAGCAGGCAGCGGCTACACCTTC.

This clone appeared once. This chain links TRBV6-5 with TRBJ1-2; maybe TRBD1 (5 bases). The germline V and J ends were trimmed by 5 bases and 7 bases, with 14 bases remaining between them. The CDR3 loop spans 13 amino acids. Germline CDR1 is MNHEY and CDR2 is SVGAGI. The CDR3 DNA sequence: TGTGCCAGCAGTCAGGGTAGGGGAGGTGGCTACACCTTC. Its translation is CASSQGRGGGYTF.

This chain uses TRBV5-5 with TRBJ1-5; D unclear. Trimming left V 4 bases short and J 9 bases short, with 17 bases between. This CDR3 comprises 14 residues. CDR1 is SGHKS, CDR2 YYEKEE, per germline (reference sequence). This chain's CDR3 is CASSPRASLLPQHF. The CDR3 DNA sequence: TGTGCCAGCAGCCCCCGGGCCTCCTTACTGCCCCAGCATTTT.

The V gene is TRBV23-1, the J gene TRBJ1-1; D unresolved. TRBV23-1 is marked as an open reading frame, function uncertain. The CDR3 consists of 15 residues. The V end was cut by 3 bases, the J end by 6 bases, with 17 bases between. CDR3 in DNA: TGCGCCAGCAGTCACCGCCCACGGACGTTTGCTGAAGCTTTCTTT. This translates into CASSHRPRTFAEAFF.

The chain combines TRBV5-1 with TRBJ1-5; D gene unclear. Germline CDR1 and CDR2: SGHRS and YFSETQ. The CDR3 totals 14 residues. V lost 0 bases to trimming and J lost 4 bases, with 8 bases between them. The CDR3: CASSLGELNQPQHF. CDR3 nucleotides: TGCGCCAGCAGCTTGGGGGAATTGAATCAGCCCCAGCATTTT.

CDR3 nucleotide sequence: TGTGCCAGCAGCGTACAGGGAGACACTGAAGCTTTCTTT. This translates into CASSVQGDTEAFF. This chain uses TRBV9 with TRBJ1-1; a possible D gene is TRBD1 (5 bases). This CDR3 is built from 13 residues. From germline, CDR1 is SGDLS and CDR2 YYNGEE. The germline V and J ends were trimmed by 1 base and 3 bases, with 7 bases remaining between them.